Listed here are 15 T cell receptor beta chains from one sample, sequenced in a study of cytomegalovirus exposure and HLA in healthy donors. It was with 60 Vbeta and 13 Jbeta primers that the PCR ran. Data came from immunoSEQ multiplex PCR; TCRdb stores just in-frame clones and leaves some out. The table records 90,000 to 150,000 clones, over 75% of them present only once. Sample: PBMCs. These receptors were collected from a woman in her late teens or twenties in good health and CMV-seronegative.

The chain uses TRBV18 and TRBJ1-2; D is perhaps TRBD1 (6 bases). Germline CDR1 KGHSH, CDR2 LQKENI. V shed 4 bases and J shed 6 bases, with 21 bases lying between them. The CDR3 contains 16 residues. CDR3: CASSLNLQGTHDGYTF. The CDR3 coding sequence is TGTGCCAGCTCACTCAACTTACAGGGTACCCACGATGGCTACACCTTC.

The chain couples TRBV5-1 to TRBJ1-2; D unresolved. Trimming left V 0 bases short and J 6 bases short, with 6 bases between. CDR3 length: 12 amino acids. Germline assignment: CDR1 SGHRS and CDR2 YFSETQ. CDR3 region: CASSLAFDGYTF. In nucleotides, the CDR3 is TGCGCCAGCAGCTTGGCCTTTGATGGCTACACCTTC.

The V call is TRBV7-3, the J call TRBJ2-1; a weak D match, TRBD1 (6 bases). Trimming shortened V by 0 bases and J by 9 bases, and 12 bases separated the two germline ends. The germline CDR1 and CDR2 sequences are SGHTA and FQGTGA. The CDR3 length is 14 residues. The chain's CDR3 is CASSLTTDSPEQFF. CDR3 nucleotides: TGTGCCAGCAGCTTAACGACGGACAGTCCTGAGCAGTTCTTC.

The gene calls are TRBV9 and TRBJ2-2; no clear D gene. Trimming left V 0 bases short and J 2 bases short, with 14 bases between. Germline V gives CDR1 SGDLS, CDR2 YYNGEE. This CDR3 has 17 residues. The CDR3 reads CASSVVGRTPNTGELFF. DNA for the CDR3: TGTGCCAGCAGCGTAGTTGGCAGAACCCCAAACACCGGGGAGCTGTTTTTT.

This CDR3 is CASSSGLAGVGEQFF. The CDR3 nucleotides are TGTGCCAGCAGCTCGGGGCTAGCGGGAGTAGGTGAGCAGTTCTTC. The chain uses TRBV9 and TRBJ2-1, with TRBD2 matching over 10 bases. The CDR3 loop spans 15 amino acids. V shed 4 bases and J 9 bases; nucleotides not matched to a gene: 10. The germline V gene encodes CDR1 SGDLS and CDR2 YYNGEE.

Only a few counts were recorded for this clone. The V gene is TRBV7-9, the J gene TRBJ1-2, with D maybe TRBD1 (6 bases). The germline V gene has CDR1 SEHNR and CDR2 FQNEAQ (reference sequence). Trimming left V 3 bases short and J 6 bases short, with 11 bases between. The CDR3 sequence is 13 residues long. The CDR3, as DNA: TGTGCCAGCAGCTTTGGAGGGGGGGATGGCTACACCTTC. This translates into CASSFGGGDGYTF.

V and J are TRBV7-9 and TRBJ1-3; the D is unclear. Germline V gives CDR1 SEHNR, CDR2 FQNEAQ (reference sequence). Trimming took 5 bases from V and 3 from J, leaving 5 bases between them. The CDR3 length is 12 residues. CDR3 bases: TGTGCCAGCAGCCGCGATGGAAACACCATATATTTT. It is translated as CASSRDGNTIYF.

The rearrangement uses TRBV7-9 and TRBJ2-1; 9 bases line up with TRBD1. Germline V gives CDR1 SEHNR, CDR2 FQNEAQ (reference sequence). The CDR3 sequence is 16 residues long. V gave up 4 bases and J gave up 8 bases; unmatched junction bases: 12. CDR3 sequence (DNA): TGTGCCAGCAGCTCTAAACAGGGGGCAGGTATATATGAGCAGTTCTTC. Translated: CASSSKQGAGIYEQFF.

The V call is TRBV6-1, the J call TRBJ2-7; D gene unclear. Looked up from germline, CDR1 is MNHNS and CDR2 is SASEGT. The V end was cut by 0 bases, the J end by 0 bases, with 9 bases between. CDR3 size: 15 residues. The CDR3 region is CASSEALSSSYEQYF. The CDR3, as DNA: TGTGCCAGCAGTGAAGCGTTGTCCAGCTCCTACGAGCAGTACTTC.

This chain uses TRBV9 with TRBJ1-4, with TRBD1 matching 9 bases. The V gene end was trimmed by 3 bases and the J gene end by 8 bases; junction bases not matched to a gene: 8. Germline CDR1 is SGDLS and CDR2 is YYNGEE. CDR3 length: 15 amino acids. The CDR3 sequence: CASSEPGTGKEKLFF. As DNA, the CDR3 is TGTGCCAGCAGCGAGCCCGGGACAGGGAAGGAAAAACTGTTTTTT.

With respect to this clone: Germline and junction disagree at one end, which may indicate a read error. V and J are TRBV10-3 and TRBJ1-1; D might be TRBD1 (5 bases). CDR1 is ENHRY, CDR2 SYGVKD, per germline. The CDR3 consists of 14 residues. CDR3 residues: CAVSDPGGNTEAFF. DNA of the CDR3: TGTGCCGTCAGTGACCCCGGGGGGAACACTGAAGCTTTCTTT.

The chain has TRBV5-4 and TRBJ2-7; no firm D call. Per the germline V gene, CDR1 is SGHNT and CDR2 is YYREEE (reference sequence). With 4 bases removed from V and 5 bases from J, the gap between germline ends came to 10 bases. The CDR3 is 12 residues long. CDR3 amino acids: CASSPRVDEQYF. The CDR3 region has the DNA TGTGCCAGCAGCCCACGGGTTGACGAGCAGTACTTC.

V and J are TRBV20-1 and TRBJ2-5; D perhaps matches TRBD1 (6 bases). The CDR3 is 11 residues long. Germline CDR1 and CDR2: DFQATT and SNEGSKA (reference sequence). V dropped 6 bases and J dropped 11 bases, with 16 bases sitting between them. The CDR3 nucleotides are TGCAGTGCGGCGGGCAGGGGAGAGCAGTACTTC. It translates to CSAAGRGEQYF.

This chain connects TRBV5-4 to TRBJ2-1; D is ambiguous. The CDR3 extends over 11 amino acids. Germline CDR1 and CDR2: SGHNT and YYREEE (reference sequence). Trimming removed 1 base at V and 8 bases at J, with 4 bases between. For the CDR3, the DNA is TGTGCCAGCAGCTTGTATCATGAGCAGTTCTTC. Translated: CASSLYHEQFF.

V and J are TRBV7-9 and TRBJ1-1; D perhaps matches TRBD1 (6 bases). Germline CDR1 reads SEHNR; CDR2 reads FQNEAQ (reference sequence). This CDR3 is 16 amino acids long. Trimming removed 1 base at V and 9 bases at J, with 21 bases between. This CDR3 reads CASSLGRQAKTLKAFF. The CDR3 region has the DNA TGTGCCAGCAGCTTAGGCCGACAGGCCAAAACCCTTAAAGCTTTCTTT.